This passage covers 30 T cell receptor beta chains from one sample sequenced in a study of blood T cells in healthy people across ages. A second about 6 to 12 cycle PCR used barcoded and J-beta primers. MiXCR, applied by TCRdb to the 5' RACE reads, yields one record per CDR3 protein. The sample has under 1,000,000 distinct CDR3 sequences; under 40% are singletons. Sequenced input: blood. The receptors shown here come from a man in his late teens or twenties in good health.

This clonotype was observed a handful of times. The CDR3 coding sequence is TGTGCCAGCACGCGGACTAGGCCGGTAAATGAGCAGTTCTTC. Its translation: CASTRTRPVNEQFF. The chain is built from TRBV2 and TRBJ2-1; 7 bases match TRBD2. CDR1 and CDR2 (germline): SNHLY, FYNNEI. V was clipped by 7 bases and J by 7 bases; unmatched bases: 10. This CDR3 has 14 residues.

This clonotype was counted only a few times. The chain couples TRBV7-2 to TRBJ1-4; maybe TRBD1 (5 bases). The CDR3 extends over 16 amino acids. Per germline, CDR1 SGHTA and CDR2 FQGNSA. Trimming removed 0 bases from V and 8 bases from J, with 16 bases in between. CDR3 bases: TGTGCCAGCAGCTTAGCGGGGACGGTGGGCATCGAAAAACTGTTTTTT. This translates into CASSLAGTVGIEKLFF.

As regards this clonotype: Given a much more abundant clone one base away, this may be a read error. The rearrangement uses TRBV29-1 and TRBJ2-7; TRBD2 might be the D (6 bases). Per germline, CDR1 SQVTM and CDR2 ANQGSEA. The CDR3 has 12 residues. V was clipped by 7 bases and J by 7 bases, with 17 bases between them. The CDR3 spells CSGSGPYNEQYF. DNA of the CDR3: TGCAGCGGCAGCGGGCCCTACAATGAGCAGTACTTC.

For this clonotype: Its ends do not fully match the called genes, so a read error is possible. The chain is built from TRBV12-3 or TRBV12-4 and TRBJ2-3, with D possibly matching TRBD2 (7 bases). There are 14 residues in the CDR3. In nucleotides, the CDR3 is TGTGCCAGCACCGAAAGGGGGGGGGCAGATGCGCAGTATTTT. As protein: CASTERGGADAQYF.

This clonotype was recorded a few times. This sequence joins TRBV20-1 and TRBJ2-2, with 7 bases matching TRBD1. V shed 2 bases, J shed 7 bases, and the junction held 10 bases outside the gene matches. CDR3 size: 15 residues. Germline V gene sequence: CDR1 DFQATT, CDR2 SNEGSKA (reference sequence). This CDR3 is CSARPTGTYGGELFF. As DNA, the CDR3 is TGCAGTGCTAGACCGACAGGGACCTATGGCGGGGAGCTGTTTTTT.

This clonotype appeared a few times. The chain has TRBV6-1 and TRBJ2-4; TRBD2 matches at 9 bases. J lost 0 bases, V lost 6 bases, and 15 bases had no gene match. The CDR3 loop spans 19 amino acids. Per the germline V gene, CDR1 is MNHNS and CDR2 is SASEGT. Here the CDR3 DNA reads TGTGCCAGCAGCCTGCGGGAGGGCCCTAATCGGCTAGCCAAAAACATTCAGTACTTC. As protein: CASSLREGPNRLAKNIQYF.

This clonotype was seen a few times. The V call is TRBV20-1, the J call TRBJ2-3; TRBD2 aligns across 7 bases. This CDR3 region has 13 residues. The germline V gene encodes CDR1 DFQATT and CDR2 SNEGSKA (reference sequence). CDR3 sequence (DNA): TGCAGGGCAGAAGCGGGGCGACGGGATACGCAGTATTTT. Amino acid sequence: CRAEAGRRDTQYF.

This clonotype was seen a handful of times. The chain is built from TRBV28 and TRBJ1-2; D gene ambiguous. The V gene lost 5 bases and the J gene lost 5 bases, with 12 bases spanning the gap. The germline V gene has CDR1 MDHEN and CDR2 SYDVKM. The CDR3 extends over 13 amino acids. The CDR3 loop reads CASSRTDRYGYTF. CDR3 nucleotide sequence: TGTGCCAGCAGTCGGACCGATAGATATGGCTACACCTTC.

The rearrangement joins TRBV5-1 to TRBJ1-5; tentative D call: TRBD1 (6 bases). V was clipped by 0 bases and J by 4 bases, with 11 bases between them. The CDR3 has 15 residues. Germline V gene data show CDR1 as SGHRS and CDR2 as YFSETQ. Here the CDR3 DNA reads TGCGCCAGCAGCTTGGGCGGACAGCCGAATCAGCCCCAGCATTTT. It translates to CASSLGGQPNQPQHF.

The chain combines TRBV20-1 with TRBJ2-7; 7 nucleotides line up with TRBD1. The CDR3 totals 13 residues. Germline trimming cut 6 bases from V and 6 bases from J; bases unmatched to any gene: 11. The germline V gene encodes CDR1 DFQATT and CDR2 SNEGSKA (reference sequence). CDR3 sequence: CSAHDYRDSEQYF. CDR3 coding DNA: TGCAGTGCCCACGATTACCGGGACAGCGAGCAGTACTTC.

With respect to this clonotype: This may arise from a read error, as a much more abundant clone is one base away. The V gene is TRBV4-1, the J gene TRBJ1-2; no definite D call. The CDR3 length is 15 residues. The ends were cut back, 3 bases at V and 6 bases at J, with 17 bases in the middle. Germline V gene lookup returns CDR1 MGHRA and CDR2 YSYEKL. In nucleotides, the CDR3 is TGCGCCAGCAGCCAGGGTACCGTGCTGAGGGATGGCTACACCTTC. This codes for CASSQGTVLRDGYTF.

About this clonotype itself: A junction end diverges from the germline sequence, so it may reflect a read error. V and J are TRBV20-1 and TRBJ1-5; maybe TRBD1 (5 bases). Germline values: CDR1 DFQATT, CDR2 SNEGSKA (reference sequence). This CDR3 has 14 amino acids. CDR3 region: CSAGRTPRNQPQNF. The CDR3 DNA follows: TGCAGTGCTGGCCGGACACCAAGAAATCAGCCCCAGAATTTT.

The chain links TRBV3-1 to TRBJ2-3; D might be TRBD1 (6 bases). This CDR3 is built from 14 residues. The germline V gene has CDR1 LGHDT and CDR2 YNNKEL (reference sequence). Trimming cost V 3 bases and J 5 bases, with 12 bases left between them. This CDR3 is CASSQNRAGDTQYF. Written as DNA, the CDR3 is TGTGCCAGCAGCCAGAACAGGGCGGGAGATACGCAGTATTTT.

V and J are TRBV12-3 or TRBV12-4 and TRBJ2-2; D gene uncertain. V shed 7 bases and J shed 7 bases, with 13 bases lying between them. The CDR3 is 13 residues long. CDR3 DNA: TGTGCCAGCACCGTAGAAGGGATCGGGGAGCTGTTTTTT. It codes for CASTVEGIGELFF.

The chain has TRBV7-2 and TRBJ1-4; no clear D gene. The CDR3 spans 14 residues. The germline CDR1 and CDR2 sequences are SGHTA and FQGNSA. Between the trimmed V and J ends, which lost 5 bases and 2 bases, there was a span of 9 bases. DNA of the CDR3: TGTGCCAGCAGCGTCTCCGGGACTAATGAAAAACTGTTTTTT. The encoded protein is CASSVSGTNEKLFF.

This clonotype occurred a few times. CDR3 DNA sequence: TGCAGTGCTAAGATAACCTCCAATCAGCCCCAGCATTTT. It yields the protein CSAKITSNQPQHF. The chain is built from TRBV20-1 and TRBJ1-5; no clear D. The CDR3 has 13 amino acids. Germline V CDR1 and CDR2: DFQATT, SNEGSKA (reference sequence). V was clipped by 4 bases and J by 3 bases, with 10 bases between them.

Only one count was recorded for this clonotype. The CDR3, as DNA: TGTGCCAGCAGCTTAGAACCAAGTAGGACCCAGTTCTTC. Translation: CASSLEPSRTQFF. This chain joins TRBV7-2 and TRBJ2-1; D unclear. Germline loops: CDR1 SGHTA, CDR2 FQGNSA. V was clipped by 1 base and J by 13 bases, with 14 bases between them. The CDR3 has 13 amino acids.

The CDR3 region is CASSVNRVAETQYF. The CDR3 DNA is TGTGCCAGCAGTGTAAACAGGGTGGCAGAGACCCAGTACTTC. The chain couples TRBV12-3 or TRBV12-4 to TRBJ2-5, with a tentative D call TRBD1 (6 bases). Trimming pared 5 bases from V and 4 bases from J, leaving 14 bases between. There are 14 residues in the CDR3.

This clonotype was detected only a few times. The chain couples TRBV28 to TRBJ2-3; D gene unclear. The CDR3 is 20 amino acids. V was pared by 2 bases and J by 1 base, with 25 bases between. Per germline, CDR1 MDHEN and CDR2 SYDVKM. CDR3 DNA sequence: TGTGCCAGCAGTTTAAGGCTTAAAGTTTCGACATTACGGGGCACAGATACGCAGTATTTT. Amino acid sequence: CASSLRLKVSTLRGTDTQYF.

The chain is built from TRBV2 and TRBJ2-5, with D possibly TRBD2 on 5 matching bases. CDR3 size: 14 residues. The germline CDR1 and CDR2 sequences are SNHLY and FYNNEI. With 6 bases removed from V and 2 bases from J, the gap between germline ends came to 13 bases. In DNA, the CDR3 is TGTGCCAGCAGGACCACGCCGGGACAAGAGACCCAGTACTTC. The encoded protein is CASRTTPGQETQYF. Together with reference TRBV2 and TRBJ2-5, the CDR3 gives the full variable domain: EPEVTQTPSHQVTQMGQEVILRCVPISNHLYFYWYRQILGQKVEFLVSFYNNEISEKSEIFDDQFSVERPDGSNFTLKIRSTKLEDSAMYFCASRTTPGQETQYFGPGTRLLVL.

This chain joins TRBV9 and TRBJ2-2; 7 nucleotides agree with TRBD2. The ends lost 1 base at V and 3 bases at J; junction bases unmatched: 6. The V gene's germline CDR1 is SGDLS and CDR2 YYNGEE. This CDR3 spans 16 amino acids. DNA of the CDR3: TGTGCCAGCAGCGTAAACCCGACTAGCCACACCGGGGAGCTGTTTTTT. Its protein is CASSVNPTSHTGELFF.

This clonotype was counted between two and nine times. The V and J genes are TRBV6-4 and TRBJ1-1; D gene ambiguous. This CDR3 contains 11 residues. With 4 bases removed from V and 11 bases from J, the gap between germline ends came to 11 bases. Germline-derived CDR1 and CDR2 are MRHNA and SNTAGT. The CDR3, as DNA: TGTGCCAGCAGTGGCGGTGATGTGGCTTTCTTT. This sequence encodes CASSGGDVAFF.

This clonotype was counted a few times. The chain links TRBV6-2 or TRBV6-3 to TRBJ1-1; a possible D gene is TRBD1 (5 bases). Germline CDR1 is MNHEY and CDR2 is SVGEGT. The V end lost 6 bases, the J end lost 3 bases, and 14 bases lay between the germline ends. The CDR3 is 14 residues long. CDR3 nucleotide sequence: TGTGCCAGCAGCCCCGGGGGACTTGACACTGAAGCTTTCTTT. Translating gives CASSPGGLDTEAFF.

Points on this clonotype: A much larger clone differs from this one at a single base, so this may be a read error. The V and J genes are TRBV2 and TRBJ2-3, with D unclear. The V gene lost 10 bases and the J gene lost 0 bases, with 17 bases spanning the gap. Germline CDR1 is SNHLY and CDR2 is FYNNEI. The CDR3 extends over 15 amino acids. The DNA for the CDR3 is TGTGCCAACAGCAAGATGGGATCTAGCACAGATACGCAGTATTTT. Translated: CANSKMGSSTDTQYF.

This clonotype was observed a few times. The chain combines TRBV20-1 with TRBJ1-2; a possible D gene is TRBD1 (6 bases). The CDR3 is 13 amino acids. V dropped 5 bases and J dropped 8 bases, with 18 bases sitting between them. Looked up from germline, CDR1 is DFQATT and CDR2 is SNEGSKA (reference sequence). CDR3: CSAPTPGGPGYTF. In nucleotides, the CDR3 is TGCAGTGCTCCTACCCCCGGGGGCCCCGGCTACACCTTC.

This clonotype turned up a few times. The V call is TRBV27, the J call TRBJ2-5; no definite D call. The CDR3 covers 16 residues. Trimming cost V 5 bases and J 5 bases, with 21 bases left between them. The germline CDR1 and CDR2 sequences are MNHEY and SMNVEV (reference sequence). CDR3 amino acids: CASSLNKWGSQETQYF. Here the CDR3 DNA reads TGTGCCAGCAGTCTGAATAAGTGGGGTAGTCAGGAGACCCAGTACTTC.

Comments on this clonotype: A much larger clone differs by one base, so this may be a read error. The chain links TRBV12-3 or TRBV12-4 to TRBJ2-3; TRBD1 matches 8 bases. This CDR3 is built from 16 residues. CDR3 region: CASSSPTGAGTDAQYF. CDR3 nucleotides: TGTGCCAGCAGTTCCCCGACAGGGGCTGGCACAGATGCGCAGTATTTT.

With regard to this clonotype: The junction departs from germline at one end; a sequencing error may be responsible. V usage is TRBV2 and J usage is TRBJ2-3; 10 positions match TRBD2. The germline V gene has CDR1 SNHLY and CDR2 FYNNEI. This CDR3 comprises 16 residues. The CDR3 coding sequence is TGTGCCAGCAAAAAAGCGGGGGGGCCCCACACAGATACGCGGTATTTT. Translating it yields CASKKAGGPHTDTRYF.

V gene TRBV7-9 combines with J gene TRBJ2-5; D possibly corresponds to TRBD1 (5 bases). Germline CDR1 is SEHNR and CDR2 is FQNEAQ (reference sequence). V lost 10 bases and J 3 bases, leaving 15 bases between the germline ends. There are 13 residues in the CDR3. CDR3 loop: CANLPPGKETQYF. CDR3 nucleotide sequence: TGTGCCAACCTTCCCCCAGGGAAAGAGACCCAGTACTTC.

This clonotype was seen at least ten times. The chain has TRBV9 and TRBJ2-5; D call uncertain. Germline-derived CDR1 and CDR2 are SGDLS and YYNGEE. This CDR3 is built from 15 residues. The ends were cut back, 3 bases at V and 1 base at J, with 13 bases in the middle. The CDR3 sequence: CASSDVGLGQETQYF. In DNA form, the CDR3 reads TGTGCCAGCAGCGACGTGGGGTTAGGCCAAGAGACCCAGTACTTC.